This entry lists 32 T cell receptor beta chains sequenced from one sample in a study of STAT5B mutations in CD4+ large granular lymphocyte leukemia. Some clones are missing from TCRdb's copy, which holds only in-frame ones; the method was immunoSEQ multiplex PCR. The table shows approximately 32,000 clones, with 69% occurring only once. Sequencing was done on a sample of CD4+ T cells from blood buffy coats. Every receptor here comes from a human donor in good health.

V and J are TRBV6-7 and TRBJ2-7, with 8 bases identical to TRBD1. TRBV6-7 is filed as an ORF, its function uncertain. The length of the CDR3 is 14 residues. J was trimmed by 4 bases and V by 10 bases; bases with no gene match: 12. This CDR3 is CATGPGQALYEQYF. CDR3 nucleotide sequence: TGTGCCACAGGACCGGGACAGGCCTTATACGAGCAGTACTTC.

The rearrangement links TRBV30 to TRBJ1-5; no clear D. Germline V lookup: CDR1 GTSNPN, CDR2 SVGIG (reference sequence). Between the trimmed V and J ends, which lost 2 bases and 3 bases, there was a span of 11 bases. The CDR3 extends over 14 amino acids. The CDR3 coding sequence is TGTGCCTGGAGTACGGCGGCACCCAATCAGCCCCAGCATTTT. Amino acid sequence: CAWSTAAPNQPQHF.

The chain carries TRBV29-1 and TRBJ2-4; 7 positions match TRBD1. The J segment lost 8 bases and the V segment lost 3 bases, leaving 10 bases of the junction unmatched. This CDR3 spans 14 amino acids. Germline CDR1 and CDR2: SQVTM and ANQGSEA. The CDR3 DNA reads TGCAGCGTTGACATAACAGGGGCTGGGGACATTCAGTACTTC. It codes for CSVDITGAGDIQYF.

This chain uses TRBV19 with TRBJ2-7; no definite D call. The CDR3 contains 15 residues. Trimming removed 1 base from V and 1 base from J, with 11 bases in between. Per the germline V gene, CDR1 is LNHDA and CDR2 is SQIVND (reference sequence). The CDR3 DNA reads TGTGCCAGTAGTATAGCAAAGAGCGAGTCCTACGAGCAGTACTTC. Its protein is CASSIAKSESYEQYF. The full variable domain, with the rest looked up from reference TRBV19 and TRBJ2-7, is DGGITQSPKYLFRKEGQNVTLSCEQNLNHDAMYWYRQDPGQGLRLIYYSQIVNDFQKGDIAEGYSVSREKKESFPLTVTSAQKNPTAFYLCASSIAKSESYEQYFGPGTRLTVT.

V gene TRBV9 combines with J gene TRBJ2-2; TRBD1 or TRBD2 may be the D gene (6 bases each). V lost 3 bases, J lost 6 bases, and 15 bases lay in between. This CDR3 has 15 residues. The germline V gene has CDR1 SGDLS and CDR2 YYNGEE. This chain's CDR3 is CASSDGVGGPGELFF. The CDR3 DNA reads TGTGCCAGCAGCGATGGTGTTGGGGGGCCCGGGGAGCTGTTTTTT.

The J gene is TRBJ1-6, the V gene TRBV6-1; possible D gene TRBD1, 5 bases. V lost 1 base and J lost 7, with 8 bases in between. The length of the CDR3 is 14 residues. Germline CDR1 and CDR2: MNHNS and SASEGT. Here the CDR3 DNA reads TGTGCCAGCAGTGAAGTAGGGGTCAATTCACCCCTCCACTTT. As protein: CASSEVGVNSPLHF.

DNA of the CDR3: TGTGCCAGCTCATCCCGACAGGCCTCTGGGGCCAACGTCCTGACTTTC. Its protein is CASSSRQASGANVLTF. The chain combines TRBV18 with TRBJ2-6; D might be TRBD1 (6 bases). The germline gives CDR1 KGHSH, CDR2 LQKENI. V lost 5 bases and J lost 0, with 11 bases in between. This CDR3 has 16 residues.

This clone showed up just a few times. This chain uses TRBV7-3 with TRBJ2-5; D is undetermined. Germline V gene data show CDR1 as SGHTA and CDR2 as FQGTGA. V lost 5 bases and J 7 bases, leaving 11 bases between the germline ends. The length of the CDR3 is 12 residues. The CDR3 nucleotides read TGTGCCAGCAGCCTAGAGGTTGGGACCCAGTACTTC. This translates into CASSLEVGTQYF.

This clone was seen a few times. The chain uses TRBV10-3 and TRBJ2-7; 7 nucleotides line up with TRBD1. Trimming at V came to 11 bases and at J to 3 bases, leaving 16 bases not matched to a gene. The CDR3 is made up of 15 amino acids. Germline V gives CDR1 ENHRY, CDR2 SYGVKD. CDR3 loop: CACSSDRTGVYEQYF. As DNA, the CDR3 is TGTGCCTGCTCTTCCGACCGGACAGGAGTCTACGAGCAGTACTTC.

The chain recombines TRBV19 with TRBJ1-4; no clear D. The CDR3 is made up of 13 amino acids. The V end lost 5 bases, the J end lost 7 bases, and 11 bases lay between the germline ends. The germline V gene encodes CDR1 LNHDA and CDR2 SQIVND (reference sequence). The CDR3 DNA reads TGTGCCAGTAGTGGTTCACTAGTTGAAAAACTGTTTTTT. This encodes CASSGSLVEKLFF.

This chain connects TRBV12-5 to TRBJ2-1, with unresolved D. The CDR3 has 15 amino acids. Trimming pared 7 bases from V and 1 base from J, leaving 14 bases between. The germline V gene encodes CDR1 LGHNT and CDR2 FRNRAP. Written as DNA, the CDR3 is TGTGCTAGTGTCCCTAGAGGTAGTTCCTACAATGAGCAGTTCTTC. This codes for CASVPRGSSYNEQFF.

The sample holds a few counts of this clone. The chain joins TRBV19 to TRBJ2-1; 8 positions match TRBD2. J lost 2 bases, V lost 3 bases, and 6 bases had no gene match. The V gene's germline CDR1 is LNHDA and CDR2 SQIVND (reference sequence). There are 16 residues in the CDR3. The DNA for the CDR3 is TGTGCCAGTAGTATGGAGCGGGGGTGGGCCTACAATGAGCAGTTCTTC. This translates into CASSMERGWAYNEQFF.

This chain joins TRBV6-1 and TRBJ2-7; 11 bases are a match to TRBD2. V gave up 3 bases and J gave up 3 bases; unmatched junction bases: 10. Germline assignment: CDR1 MNHNS and CDR2 SASEGT. CDR3 size: 17 residues. The DNA of the CDR3 is TGTGCCAGCAGTGAGAGGCTAGCGGGGGGTACAGTCTACGAGCAGTACTTC. It is translated as CASSERLAGGTVYEQYF.

V gene TRBV7-2 combines with J gene TRBJ1-4; D may be TRBD1 (6 bases). Per germline, CDR1 SGHTA and CDR2 FQGNSA. Trimming took off 4 bases at V and 7 bases at J, with 10 bases between the two ends. This CDR3 is 13 amino acids long. CDR3 nucleotides: TGTGCCAGCAGCTACAGGGAGGGTGAAAAACTGTTTTTT. It translates to CASSYREGEKLFF.

V usage is TRBV2 and J usage is TRBJ1-3; D possibly corresponds to TRBD1 (6 bases). The germline CDR1 and CDR2 sequences are SNHLY and FYNNEI. There are 17 residues in the CDR3. V lost 5 bases to trimming and J lost 5 bases, with 22 bases between them. The CDR3 DNA follows: TGTGCCAGCAGTTTTTACCCCGAGGGGCAGGGGAGAAACACCATATATTTT. This gives the protein CASSFYPEGQGRNTIYF. The full variable domain, rest sourced from reference TRBV2 and TRBJ1-3, is EPEVTQTPSHQVTQMGQEVILRCVPISNHLYFYWYRQILGQKVEFLVSFYNNEISEKSEIFDDQFSVERPDGSNFTLKIRSTKLEDSAMYFCASSFYPEGQGRNTIYFGEGSWLTVV.

The V gene is TRBV18, the J gene TRBJ1-2; no reliable D call. CDR3 size: 15 residues. The V gene's germline CDR1 is KGHSH and CDR2 LQKENI. V lost 3 bases and J 4 bases, leaving 15 bases between the germline ends. The CDR3 region has the DNA TGTGCCAGCTCACCCGAGATTCAGGCCCCCTATGGCTACACCTTC. Amino acid sequence: CASSPEIQAPYGYTF.

In its sample, this clone was seen a few times. The chain recombines TRBV25-1 with TRBJ1-2; D is ambiguous. The V end lost 1 base, the J end lost 2 bases, and 5 bases lay between the germline ends. The length of the CDR3 is 13 residues. Looked up from germline, CDR1 is MGHDK and CDR2 is SYGVNS. The CDR3 nucleotides are TGTGCCAGCAGTGAATTAGGGAACTATGGCTACACCTTC. Residues: CASSELGNYGYTF.

The V and J genes are TRBV6-5 and TRBJ2-3; possible D gene TRBD2, 6 bases. With 0 bases removed from V and 7 bases from J, the gap between germline ends came to 17 bases. Germline V gene lookup returns CDR1 MNHEY and CDR2 SVGAGI. CDR3 size: 16 residues. This chain's CDR3 is CASSYSGRAGGNTQYF. Written as DNA, the CDR3 is TGTGCCAGCAGTTACTCCGGACGGGCCGGCGGGAATACGCAGTATTTT.

The CDR3 nucleotides are TGTGCCAGCAGCTTAGCTCAGGCTCGGGGCACCGGGGAGCTGTTTTTT. Translated, it gives CASSLAQARGTGELFF. This chain links TRBV7-6 with TRBJ2-2, with D perhaps matching TRBD2 (5 bases). Trimming left V 0 bases short and J 4 bases short, with 12 bases between. The CDR3 is 16 amino acids. Germline V gene data show CDR1 as SGHVS and CDR2 as FNYEAQ. The entire variable domain, with the rest obtained from reference TRBV7-6 and TRBJ2-2, is as follows: GAGVSQSPRYKVTKRGQDVALRCDPISGHVSLYWYRQALGQGPEFLTYFNYEAQQDKSGLPNDRFSAERPEGSISTLTIQRTEQRDSAMYRCASSLAQARGTGELFFGEGSRLTVL.

V usage is TRBV14 and J usage is TRBJ1-2; D is possibly TRBD1 (5 bases). The V and J ends lost 4 bases and 0 bases respectively, with 18 bases between them. This CDR3 is 17 amino acids long. Germline CDR1 and CDR2: SGHDN and FVKESK. Written as DNA, the CDR3 is TGTGCCAGCAGCCCTTACCTACGGGACGCAGCTAACTATGGCTACACCTTC. This translates into CASSPYLRDAANYGYTF.

The V and J genes are TRBV21-1 and TRBJ1-5; the table's TRBD1 call for D was not verified on the DNA. TRBV21-1 is given as a pseudogene. The CDR3 contains 14 residues. The CDR3 is CASSNRVSNQPQHF. The CDR3 DNA sequence: TGTGCCAGCAGCAACAGGGTTAGCAATCAGCCCCAGCATTTT.

A few counts support this clone. The chain combines TRBV18 with TRBJ2-2; D is unclear. Germline lookup yields CDR1 KGHSH and CDR2 LQKENI. Trimming took 3 bases from V and 1 from J, leaving 3 bases between them. The CDR3 contains 13 residues. DNA of the CDR3: TGTGCCAGCTCACCCCAGAACACCGGGGAGCTGTTTTTT. Its protein is CASSPQNTGELFF.

The rearrangement joins TRBV6-5 to TRBJ2-3; no clear D. Germline V gene data show CDR1 as MNHEY and CDR2 as SVGAGI. The V end was cut by 1 base, the J end by 0 bases, with 11 bases between. The CDR3 extends over 16 amino acids. The CDR3 loop is CASSYWGSLSTDTQYF. The CDR3 bases are TGTGCCAGCAGTTACTGGGGTAGCTTAAGCACAGATACGCAGTATTTT.

A few counts support this clone. The genes are TRBV27 and TRBJ2-3; D perhaps matches TRBD2 (6 bases). The CDR3 is 15 amino acids. V was clipped by 5 bases and J by 1 base, with 13 bases between them. Germline V gene lookup returns CDR1 MNHEY and CDR2 SMNVEV (reference sequence). The CDR3 loop reads CASSTRRVGTDTQYF. The CDR3 DNA is TGTGCCAGCAGTACACGGAGGGTCGGCACAGATACGCAGTATTTT.

The rearrangement uses TRBV18 and TRBJ2-6, with 7 nucleotides matching TRBD1. In germline, CDR1 is KGHSH, CDR2 LQKENI. The CDR3 totals 16 residues. J lost 1 base, V lost 3 bases, and 3 bases had no gene match. For the CDR3, the DNA is TGTGCCAGCTCACCCGGACAGGTATCTGGGGCCAACGTCCTGACTTTC. It codes for CASSPGQVSGANVLTF. The full variable domain, rest sourced from reference TRBV18 and TRBJ2-6, is NAGVMQNPRHLVRRRGQEARLRCSPMKGHSHVYWYRQLPEEGLKFMVYLQKENIIDESGMPKERFSAEFPKEGPSILRIQQVVRGDSAAYFCASSPGQVSGANVLTFGAGSRLTVL.

The chain joins TRBV19 to TRBJ2-3; perhaps TRBD1 as D (5 bases). Germline-derived CDR1 and CDR2 are LNHDA and SQIVND (reference sequence). The V end was cut by 4 bases, the J end by 5 bases, with 10 bases between. There are 13 residues in the CDR3. The CDR3 DNA sequence: TGTGCCAGTAGTACCAGGGTTTTAGATACGCAGTATTTT. Protein: CASSTRVLDTQYF. The variable domain in full, with the rest retrieved from reference TRBV19 and TRBJ2-3, is DGGITQSPKYLFRKEGQNVTLSCEQNLNHDAMYWYRQDPGQGLRLIYYSQIVNDFQKGDIAEGYSVSREKKESFPLTVTSAQKNPTAFYLCASSTRVLDTQYFGPGTRLTVL.

The V and J genes are TRBV19 and TRBJ1-4, with TRBD1 identical over 8 bases. This CDR3 has 14 amino acids. The germline CDR1 and CDR2 sequences are LNHDA and SQIVND (reference sequence). V shed 4 bases, J shed 7 bases, and the junction held 5 bases outside the gene matches. The chain's CDR3 is CASSRTGKGEKLFF. As DNA, the CDR3 is TGTGCCAGTAGTAGGACAGGGAAGGGTGAAAAACTGTTTTTT.

This chain connects TRBV19 to TRBJ1-5, with a weak D call TRBD1 (5 bases). The CDR3 is 14 amino acids. Germline CDR1 is LNHDA and CDR2 is SQIVND (reference sequence). Trimming stripped 4 bases from V and 7 bases from J, with 14 bases between. The CDR3 sequence is CASSNRQGTQPQHF. CDR3 nucleotide sequence: TGTGCCAGTAGTAATAGGCAGGGAACACAGCCCCAGCATTTT.

The chain couples TRBV7-2 to TRBJ2-3; possibly TRBD2 for D (7 bases). Germline V gives CDR1 SGHTA, CDR2 FQGNSA. Trimming took off 7 bases at V and 3 bases at J, with 14 bases between the two ends. The CDR3 contains 14 residues. The CDR3 protein is CASTARGATDTQYF. CDR3 sequence (DNA): TGTGCCAGCACTGCTCGGGGGGCGACAGATACGCAGTATTTT. The full variable domain, in which reference TRBV7-2 and TRBJ2-3 provide the parts outside the CDR3, is GAGVSQSPSNKVTEKGKDVELRCDPISGHTALYWYRQSLGQGLEFLIYFQGNSAPDKSGLPSDRFSAERTGGSVSTLTIQRTQQEDSAVYLCASTARGATDTQYFGPGTRLTVL.

This CDR3 is CASRGTLLNTEAFF. For the CDR3, the DNA is TGCGCCAGCAGAGGGACACTCTTGAACACTGAAGCTTTCTTT. V usage is TRBV4-1 and J usage is TRBJ1-1; the D gene is possibly TRBD1 (6 bases). The CDR3 is made up of 14 amino acids. V was pared by 6 bases and J by 0 bases, with 11 bases between. The germline V gene has CDR1 MGHRA and CDR2 YSYEKL.

In this sample, this clone turned up a few times. V usage is TRBV5-1 and J usage is TRBJ1-2, with D possibly matching TRBD1 (5 bases). The V end was cut by 3 bases, the J end by 10 bases, with 13 bases between. Germline V gene lookup returns CDR1 SGHRS and CDR2 YFSETQ. The CDR3 extends over 12 amino acids. CDR3 amino acids: CASSSNRRAYTF. CDR3 sequence (DNA): TGCGCCAGCAGCTCCAACAGGCGTGCCTACACCTTC. The whole variable domain, filled in from reference TRBV5-1 and TRBJ1-2, reads KAGVTQTPRYLIKTRGQQVTLSCSPISGHRSVSWYQQTPGQGLQFLFEYFSETQRNKGNFPGRFSGRQFSNSRSEMNVSTLELGDSALYLCASSSNRRAYTFGSGTRLTVV.

V is TRBV4-1 and J is TRBJ1-6; 7 positions agree with TRBD1. Germline values: CDR1 MGHRA, CDR2 YSYEKL. Trimming took 0 bases from V and 6 from J; bases not matched to a gene: 5. The length of the CDR3 is 16 residues. CDR3 loop: CASSQEGQGVNSPLHF. The CDR3 nucleotides read TGCGCCAGCAGCCAAGAAGGCCAGGGGGTTAATTCACCCCTCCACTTT.